Each of the 16 T cell receptor beta chains below was sequenced from the same sample in a study of T cell repertoires in cytomegalovirus infection (dated by TCRdb to between 2019 and 2020). The data were produced on an Illumina HiSeq 1500. TCRdb reprocessing: public reads trimmed at Q25 with fastp, clones called with MiXCR, in-frame beta chains kept. Each CDR3 protein gets just one entry, which takes the most common genes and DNA from the rows behind it. This sample comprises approximately 500,000 distinct CDR3 sequences, about 11% of them detected only once. 9.5% to 13% of the sample lies in the top ten. The sequencing sample was made of PBMCs. These receptors all stem from a human donor in good health (CMV status not recorded). Some clones in this sample may be carry-over from other donors' samples.

In this sample, this clonotype turned up many times. This chain connects TRBV7-2 to TRBJ2-3; perhaps TRBD2 as D (6 bases). The CDR3 runs 14 residues. The V end lost 4 bases, the J end lost 4 bases, and 12 bases lay between the germline ends. Per the germline V gene, CDR1 is SGHTA and CDR2 is FQGNSA. This CDR3 is CASSSLGGADTQYF. In DNA form, the CDR3 reads TGTGCCAGCAGCTCCCTCGGGGGTGCAGATACGCAGTATTTT.

Comments on this clonotype: Given a much more abundant clone one base away, this may be a read error. This sequence joins TRBV7-6 and TRBJ1-1, with TRBD1 matching over 9 bases. Germline V lookup: CDR1 SGHVS, CDR2 FNYEAQ. This CDR3 has 13 residues. As DNA, the CDR3 is TGTGCCAGCAGCGCGAACGGACAGGGGAGAGCTTCCTTT. Amino acids: CASSANGQGRASF.

This clonotype was seen at least ten times. The chain has TRBV10-3 and TRBJ2-5, with 7 bases lining up with TRBD2. The J segment lost 5 bases and the V segment lost 4 bases, leaving 4 bases of the junction unmatched. Germline V gene data show CDR1 as ENHRY and CDR2 as SYGVKD. The CDR3 is 13 amino acids. CDR3 coding DNA: TGTGCCATCAGTGTTTCGACTAGCGAGACCCAGTACTTC. Translated: CAISVSTSETQYF.

This clonotype was found a few times. The chain employs TRBV20-1 and TRBJ1-1, with 8 bases aligning to TRBD1. V lost 0 bases to trimming and J lost 3 bases; unmatched junction nucleotides: 9. CDR3 length: 16 residues. CDR1 is DFQATT, CDR2 SNEGSKA, per germline (reference sequence). CDR3 DNA: TGCAGTGCTAGAGACGCAGGGGGCGGAGGGGACACTGAAGCTTTCTTT. Translation gives CSARDAGGGGDTEAFF.

This clonotype was seen ten or more times. V usage is TRBV7-2 and J usage is TRBJ2-7, with 10 bases identical to TRBD2. The CDR3 extends over 15 amino acids. V dropped 5 bases and J dropped 3; count of bases not matched to a gene: 7. CDR1 and CDR2 (germline): SGHTA, FQGNSA. The CDR3 region has the DNA TGTGCCAGCAGCCCACAGCGGGGGGGCCTCTACGAGCAGTACTTC. It codes for CASSPQRGGLYEQYF.

Note on this clonotype: A read error may be the cause here, since a much bigger clone is one base away. The rearrangement joins TRBV27 to TRBJ2-2; D perhaps matches TRBD2 (5 bases). Germline CDR1 and CDR2: MNHEY and SMNVEV (reference sequence). CDR3 size: 14 residues. CDR3 sequence: CASSPGERTGKLFF. CDR3 in DNA: TGTGCCTCAAGCCCCGGCGAAAGGACCGGGAAGCTGTTTTTT.

Turning to this clonotype: This sequence may be a read error, since a much larger clone differs from it by one base. The CDR3 DNA follows: TGTGCCACCAGTGTCAGGAGGCGTTCAGATACGCAGTATTTT. Its protein product is CATSVRRRSDTQYF. This chain links TRBV24-1 with TRBJ2-3; a possible D gene is TRBD2 (5 bases). Trimming shortened V by 5 bases and J by 4 bases, and 12 bases separated the two germline ends. CDR1 is KGHDR and CDR2 is SFDVKD in the germline V gene. The CDR3 is made up of 14 amino acids.

Details on this clonotype: A much more abundant neighbour one base away suggests this may be a read error. The chain links TRBV6-5 to TRBJ2-5; D not resolved. With 2 bases removed from V and 1 base from J, the gap between germline ends came to 11 bases. This CDR3 has 15 amino acids. Germline V lookup: CDR1 MNHEY, CDR2 SVGAGI. The CDR3 DNA follows: TGTGCCAGCAGTTACCAGATGATAGGCCAAGAGACCCAGTACTTC. Its protein is CASSYQMIGQETQYF.

This clonotype has a handful of counts. The rearrangement joins TRBV9 to TRBJ1-3, with 7 bases identical to TRBD1. Germline-derived CDR1 and CDR2 are SGDLS and YYNGEE. V trimming: 4 bases; J trimming: 8 bases; junction bases outside the gene matches: 6. CDR3 length: 13 amino acids. This CDR3 is CASSSTGSDTIYF. DNA of the CDR3: TGTGCCAGCAGCTCGACAGGGTCAGACACCATATATTTT.

To note about this clonotype: A much larger clonotype is one base distant, so this may be a read error. The chain links TRBV6-2 or TRBV6-3 to TRBJ1-4, with D tentatively TRBD1 (5 bases). The CDR3 totals 13 residues. Germline V lookup: CDR1 MNHEY, CDR2 SVGEGT. The CDR3 loop is CASGGATNERLFF. CDR3 in DNA: TGTGCCTCAGGAGGGGCAACTAATGAAAGACTGTTTTTT.

The CDR3 coding sequence is TGTGCCGGGTCTGAACGCCTCCGAGGAGATACGCAGTATTTT. This sequence encodes CAGSERLRGDTQYF. The chain carries TRBV2 and TRBJ2-3; D is uncertain. V gave up 11 bases and J gave up 5 bases, with 20 bases separating them. The germline V gene has CDR1 SNHLY and CDR2 FYNNEI. There are 14 residues in the CDR3.

Many counts were recorded for this clonotype. The rearrangement joins TRBV28 to TRBJ1-2, with TRBD1 identical over 11 bases. Germline CDR1 MDHEN, CDR2 SYDVKM. The J segment lost 6 bases and the V segment lost 4 bases, leaving 4 bases of the junction unmatched. This CDR3 comprises 14 residues. The CDR3 is CASSSGQGAHGYTF. The CDR3 nucleotides are TGTGCCAGCAGTTCCGGACAGGGGGCTCATGGCTACACCTTC.

This clonotype was seen many times. This chain connects TRBV12-3 or TRBV12-4 to TRBJ2-5, with TRBD1 matching 7 bases. V lost 4 bases, J lost 5 bases, and 4 bases stayed unmatched. The CDR3 consists of 13 residues. The CDR3 spells CASSSDRTETQYF. The CDR3 nucleotides are TGTGCCAGCAGTTCGGACAGGACGGAGACCCAGTACTTC.

This clonotype was seen repeatedly, ten times or more. The J gene is TRBJ1-2, the V gene TRBV10-3, with 8 nucleotides matching TRBD1. The CDR3 length is 13 residues. Germline V lookup: CDR1 ENHRY, CDR2 SYGVKD. The trim removed 11 bases at V and 6 bases at J, leaving 11 bases unmatched. The CDR3 nucleotides are TGTGCCTCGCTAAGGACAGGGAATGATGGCTACACCTTC. This sequence encodes CASLRTGNDGYTF.

The chain combines TRBV18 with TRBJ1-1, with D possibly matching TRBD1 (5 bases). V shed 4 bases and J shed 1 base, with 25 bases lying between them. Germline lookup yields CDR1 KGHSH and CDR2 LQKENI. CDR3 length: 19 amino acids. The CDR3 region is CASSLVPGTGFDENTEAFF. The DNA for the CDR3 is TGTGCCAGCTCACTCGTACCAGGAACAGGATTCGACGAGAACACTGAAGCTTTCTTT.

This clonotype was seen at least ten times. The rearrangement joins TRBV6-1 to TRBJ2-1; 10 positions match TRBD2. The CDR3 runs to 14 residues. J was trimmed by 8 bases and V by 7 bases; bases with no gene match: 8. The germline gives CDR1 MNHNS, CDR2 SASEGT. The CDR3 region has the DNA TGTGCCAGCATGAGGACTAGCGGCTCGGATGAGCAGTTCTTC. It yields the protein CASMRTSGSDEQFF.